These 30 T cell receptor beta chains share one sample of origin, sequenced in a study of Ad26.COV2.S vaccination and SARS-CoV-2 variants. The protocol was immunoSEQ multiplex PCR, while the TCRdb copy is restricted to in-frame clones and leaves out a portion. The data contain about 680,000 clones, about 90% of them singletons. Treatment reported: some 20 received Ad26.COV2.S at low or high dose, single or two shots; several received placebo; per-sample allocation not given. Each sample was drawn 63 days after the first injection (of vaccine or placebo). Sequences were derived from peripheral blood, sampled in a trial of Ad26.COV2.S vaccine versus placebo. Receptors originate from a person aged 18 to 59 who received the Ad26.COV2.S COVID-19 vaccine or a placebo.

This chain connects TRBV30 to TRBJ1-2; D unclear. Germline V lookup: CDR1 GTSNPN, CDR2 SVGIG (reference sequence). V lost 3 bases and J lost 6, with 5 bases in between. This CDR3 comprises 10 residues. Written as DNA, the CDR3 is TGTGCCTGGAGGCGAAATGGCTACACCTTC. Translated, it gives CAWRRNGYTF.

The V gene is TRBV5-1, the J gene TRBJ1-1, with D tentatively TRBD1 (5 bases). V shed 4 bases and J shed 4 bases, with 11 bases lying between them. CDR3 size: 13 residues. Germline CDR1 reads SGHRS; CDR2 reads YFSETQ. Here the CDR3 DNA reads TGCGCCAGCAGCCGGGACCTGGGCACTGAAGCTTTCTTT. Translation: CASSRDLGTEAFF. The variable domain in full, completed from reference TRBV5-1 and TRBJ1-1, reads KAGVTQTPRYLIKTRGQQVTLSCSPISGHRSVSWYQQTPGQGLQFLFEYFSETQRNKGNFPGRFSGRQFSNSRSEMNVSTLELGDSALYLCASSRDLGTEAFFGQGTRLTVV.

This clone was counted a few times. The gene calls are TRBV7-2 and TRBJ2-7; D unclear. CDR1 and CDR2 (germline): SGHTA, FQGNSA. Trimming left V 3 bases short and J 3 bases short, with 24 bases between. The CDR3 consists of 18 residues. The CDR3 bases are TGTGCCAGCAGCTTTACATCAGCCCGGAACTCTAGGGTCTACGAGCAGTACTTC. Translating gives CASSFTSARNSRVYEQYF.

This chain links TRBV6-5 with TRBJ2-2, with 10 bases aligning to TRBD2. The V gene's germline CDR1 is MNHEY and CDR2 SVGAGI. V was pared by 8 bases and J by 7 bases, with 10 bases of the junction left unmatched. This CDR3 comprises 15 residues. CDR3 nucleotides: TGTGCCAGCCGGACCAGCGGGGGGGCCGACGGGGAGCTGTTTTTT. Amino acid sequence: CASRTSGGADGELFF.

This chain joins TRBV2 and TRBJ1-4; 12 nucleotides agree with TRBD1. Germline lookup yields CDR1 SNHLY and CDR2 FYNNEI. This CDR3 contains 15 residues. Trimming at V came to 6 bases and at J to 11 bases, leaving 10 bases not matched to a gene. The CDR3 DNA sequence: TGTGCCAGCAGACAACCGGGACAGGGGGCCGGTAAACTGTTTTTT. It encodes CASRQPGQGAGKLFF.

The chain carries TRBV9 and TRBJ2-5; D uncertain. The CDR3 contains 13 residues. Between the trimmed V and J ends, which lost 2 bases and 2 bases, there was a span of 7 bases. Germline V CDR1 and CDR2: SGDLS, YYNGEE. The CDR3 DNA reads as TGTGCCAGCAGCGTTTCAAATCAAGAGACCCAGTACTTC. It codes for CASSVSNQETQYF.

The rearrangement links TRBV19 to TRBJ2-2; 7 positions match TRBD1. The CDR3 is 15 residues long. Germline V gene lookup returns CDR1 LNHDA and CDR2 SQIVND (reference sequence). Trimming removed 2 bases from V and 5 bases from J; junction bases left unmatched: 5. CDR3 protein: CASSITGVKTGELFF. The CDR3 region has the DNA TGTGCCAGTAGTATAACAGGGGTAAAGACCGGGGAGCTGTTTTTT. The full variable domain, in which reference TRBV19 and TRBJ2-2 provide the parts outside the CDR3, is DGGITQSPKYLFRKEGQNVTLSCEQNLNHDAMYWYRQDPGQGLRLIYYSQIVNDFQKGDIAEGYSVSREKKESFPLTVTSAQKNPTAFYLCASSITGVKTGELFFGEGSRLTVL.

The genes are TRBV10-2 and TRBJ1-2; no clear D gene. Germline values: CDR1 WSHSY, CDR2 SAAADI. The CDR3 is 14 amino acids. Trimming took off 2 bases at V and 2 bases at J, with 9 bases between the two ends. CDR3 sequence (DNA): TGCGCCAGCAGTGAGCGAGGGCGGAACTATGGCTACACCTTC. Translation: CASSERGRNYGYTF.

The chain links TRBV21-1 to TRBJ2-6; the DNA was not compared with TRBD1, the D call given in the table. TRBV21-1 is flagged as a pseudogene. The CDR3 is made up of 24 amino acids. The CDR3 sequence: CASSNRQVQSSPNPPDSGANVLTF. The CDR3 DNA reads TGTGCCAGCAGCAATCGACAGGTACAATCCTCCCCGAATCCCCCTGACTCTGGGGCCAACGTCCTGACTTTC.

The chain has TRBV6-5 and TRBJ1-1, with D perhaps matching TRBD1 (5 bases). The CDR3 spans 14 residues. CDR1 and CDR2 from the germline V gene are MNHEY and SVGAGI. V gave up 4 bases and J gave up 5 bases, with 14 bases separating them. CDR3 in amino acids: CASSSRDWDTEAFF. CDR3 bases: TGTGCCAGCAGTTCCAGGGACTGGGATACTGAAGCTTTCTTT.

This rearrangement joins TRBV12-3 or TRBV12-4 to TRBJ2-3; no definite D call. This CDR3 comprises 12 residues. Trimming shortened V by 6 bases and J by 5 bases, and 9 bases separated the two germline ends. CDR3 sequence: CASRPPGDTQYF. In DNA form, the CDR3 reads TGTGCCAGCAGGCCCCCAGGAGATACGCAGTATTTT.

The J gene is TRBJ2-5, the V gene TRBV7-9, with 7 bases that match TRBD1. Germline lookup yields CDR1 SEHNR and CDR2 FQNEAQ (reference sequence). The CDR3 has 15 residues. Unmatched junction bases numbered 9, after V lost 3 bases and J lost 5 bases. As DNA, the CDR3 is TGTGCCAGCAGCTTGACAGGGCATTCGCGGGAGACCCAGTACTTC. Amino acid sequence: CASSLTGHSRETQYF.

This chain joins TRBV6-5 and TRBJ2-7, with TRBD2 identical over 7 bases. The CDR3 contains 15 residues. CDR1 and CDR2 (germline): MNHEY, SVGAGI. The V and J ends lost 6 bases and 3 bases, in that order; junction bases with no gene match: 11. CDR3 coding DNA: TGTGCCAGCAGCCCCGGGGCTAGCGGCCTCTACGAGCAGTACTTC. The encoded protein is CASSPGASGLYEQYF.

This clone has just a few counts. The chain combines TRBV12-3 or TRBV12-4 with TRBJ1-2; D is unclear. Trimming shortened V by 2 bases and J by 5 bases, and 6 bases separated the two germline ends. The CDR3 covers 12 residues. CDR3 coding DNA: TGTGCCAGCAGTTTAAACGGGTATGGCTACACCTTC. Residues: CASSLNGYGYTF.

The rearrangement joins TRBV30 to TRBJ2-3; the D is unclear. CDR3 size: 14 residues. Germline lookup yields CDR1 GTSNPN and CDR2 SVGIG (reference sequence). Trimming stripped 3 bases from V and 0 bases from J, with 10 bases between. The CDR3: CAWRASPSTDTQYF. The CDR3 nucleotides read TGTGCCTGGAGGGCCAGTCCTAGCACAGATACGCAGTATTTT.

This clone was found a few times. V and J are TRBV29-1 and TRBJ2-2, with TRBD1 as a possible D gene (5 bases). Germline CDR1 is SQVTM and CDR2 is ANQGSEA. This CDR3 has 13 residues. V was cut by 1 base and J by 5 bases, with 8 bases left in between. The CDR3 bases are TGCAGCGTTGAAGCTCAGGGTACCGGGGAGCTGTTTTTT. Its protein is CSVEAQGTGELFF.

The V and J genes are TRBV18 and TRBJ1-6; TRBD1 might be the D (6 bases). The ends were cut back, 3 bases at V and 7 bases at J, with 25 bases in the middle. Germline V lookup: CDR1 KGHSH, CDR2 LQKENI. The length of the CDR3 is 19 residues. Written as DNA, the CDR3 is TGTGCCAGCTCACCTGGAGGGGGTGTGGGGGGAAAACTCAATTCACCCCTCCACTTT. Encoded protein: CASSPGGGVGGKLNSPLHF.

The V and J genes are TRBV15 and TRBJ1-6; a weak D match, TRBD1 (5 bases). The CDR3 covers 15 residues. The germline V gene has CDR1 LNHNV and CDR2 YYDKDF (reference sequence). Trimming cost V 0 bases and J 10 bases, with 13 bases left between them. In DNA, the CDR3 is TGTGCCACCAGCAGAGATTACCAGGGCGAGTCACCCCTCCACTTT. Translated: CATSRDYQGESPLHF.

The chain has TRBV24-1 and TRBJ1-2; no clear D. The CDR3 has 11 residues. Germline lookup yields CDR1 KGHDR and CDR2 SFDVKD. Trimming removed 6 bases from V and 7 bases from J, with 8 bases in between. CDR3 loop: CATSKNGGYTF. CDR3 coding DNA: TGTGCCACCAGTAAGAACGGTGGCTACACCTTC.

The V gene is TRBV7-9, the J gene TRBJ2-3, with a weak D call TRBD2 (5 bases). The CDR3 extends over 13 amino acids. Trimming took 8 bases from V and 3 from J, leaving 12 bases between them. The germline gives CDR1 SEHNR, CDR2 FQNEAQ (reference sequence). This CDR3 reads CASEGSLTDTQYF. Written as DNA, the CDR3 is TGTGCCAGCGAGGGTAGCCTTACAGATACGCAGTATTTT.

This chain links TRBV7-3 with TRBJ2-5; D gene ambiguous. This CDR3 contains 13 residues. Germline CDR1 SGHTA, CDR2 FQGTGA. Trimming took off 5 bases at V and 2 bases at J, with 9 bases between the two ends. CDR3 region: CASSRTNQETQYF. The CDR3 nucleotides read TGTGCCAGCAGCCGAACAAATCAAGAGACCCAGTACTTC.

The chain links TRBV27 to TRBJ1-5; D not resolved. This CDR3 spans 16 amino acids. The V gene's germline CDR1 is MNHEY and CDR2 SMNVEV (reference sequence). The V and J ends lost 5 bases and 0 bases respectively, with 14 bases between them. The CDR3, as DNA: TGTGCCAGCAGTCAGACGGAGCCTTTTAGCAATCAGCCCCAGCATTTT. Its protein is CASSQTEPFSNQPQHF.

The chain carries TRBV29-1 and TRBJ1-4; 7 bases are a match to TRBD1. Germline V gene data show CDR1 as SQVTM and CDR2 as ANQGSEA. J lost 3 bases, V lost 6 bases, and 10 bases had no gene match. This CDR3 is 15 amino acids long. CDR3 nucleotide sequence: TGCAGCGTAGACACAGGGGAGGCAGCTAATGAAAAACTGTTTTTT. Its protein is CSVDTGEAANEKLFF.

The chain combines TRBV4-1 with TRBJ2-1; D gene uncertain. Deletions cut 1 base from V and 10 bases from J, with 20 bases between. Germline CDR1 reads MGHRA; CDR2 reads YSYEKL. The CDR3 runs to 16 residues. CDR3 DNA: TGCGCCAGCAGCCAAGGGATTCGACACGGCGCCGGGGAGCAGTTCTTC. The encoded protein is CASSQGIRHGAGEQFF.

The V gene is TRBV7-9, the J gene TRBJ1-3; D gene ambiguous. The CDR3 consists of 13 residues. V lost 1 base, J lost 8 bases, and 9 bases lay in between. CDR1 is SEHNR, CDR2 FQNEAQ, per germline (reference sequence). The CDR3 spells CASSLGGVDTIYF. The CDR3, as DNA: TGTGCCAGCAGCTTAGGCGGAGTCGACACCATATATTTT.

The chain has TRBV5-1 and TRBJ2-1, with no clear D. The CDR3 runs to 15 residues. CDR1 is SGHRS, CDR2 YFSETQ, per germline. The V end was cut by 4 bases, the J end by 9 bases, with 20 bases between. The CDR3 is CASSPTPNLGVEQFF. In nucleotides, the CDR3 is TGCGCCAGCAGCCCCACTCCTAACCTTGGGGTTGAGCAGTTCTTC.

The chain joins TRBV4-2 to TRBJ2-1; 8 positions match TRBD2. Germline V gene sequence: CDR1 LGHNA, CDR2 YNFKEQ. The CDR3 sequence is 16 residues long. V lost 0 bases and J lost 4; bases outside the gene matches: 5. CDR3 region: CASSQDTGGNYNEQFF. The DNA for the CDR3 is TGTGCCAGCAGCCAAGATACGGGGGGGAATTACAATGAGCAGTTCTTC.

The rearrangement links TRBV27 to TRBJ1-5, with D hard to call. Germline V lookup: CDR1 MNHEY, CDR2 SMNVEV (reference sequence). The CDR3 covers 13 residues. Trimming shortened V by 5 bases and J by 4 bases, and 9 bases separated the two germline ends. CDR3 sequence (DNA): TGTGCCAGCAGTAGGGAGGGAAATCAGCCCCAGCATTTT. Amino acid sequence: CASSREGNQPQHF.

The V call is TRBV19, the J call TRBJ2-3; 8 bases line up with TRBD1. The V segment lost 5 bases and the J segment 3 bases; nucleotides outside the gene matches: 10. The V gene's germline CDR1 is LNHDA and CDR2 SQIVND (reference sequence). The CDR3 length is 16 residues. The DNA for the CDR3 is TGTGCCAGTAGTTTGATAGGGGACAGGACTACAGATACGCAGTATTTT. It yields the protein CASSLIGDRTTDTQYF.

The J gene is TRBJ2-3, the V gene TRBV7-2; no clear D. Germline V gene lookup returns CDR1 SGHTA and CDR2 FQGNSA. The CDR3 has 13 amino acids. The V gene lost 4 bases and the J gene lost 4 bases, with 9 bases spanning the gap. CDR3 region: CASSSDPPDTQYF. The CDR3 region has the DNA TGTGCCAGCAGCTCTGACCCACCAGATACGCAGTATTTT. Using reference TRBV7-2 and TRBJ2-3 for the parts outside the CDR3, the full variable domain is GAGVSQSPSNKVTEKGKDVELRCDPISGHTALYWYRQSLGQGLEFLIYFQGNSAPDKSGLPSDRFSAERTGGSVSTLTIQRTQQEDSAVYLCASSSDPPDTQYFGPGTRLTVL.